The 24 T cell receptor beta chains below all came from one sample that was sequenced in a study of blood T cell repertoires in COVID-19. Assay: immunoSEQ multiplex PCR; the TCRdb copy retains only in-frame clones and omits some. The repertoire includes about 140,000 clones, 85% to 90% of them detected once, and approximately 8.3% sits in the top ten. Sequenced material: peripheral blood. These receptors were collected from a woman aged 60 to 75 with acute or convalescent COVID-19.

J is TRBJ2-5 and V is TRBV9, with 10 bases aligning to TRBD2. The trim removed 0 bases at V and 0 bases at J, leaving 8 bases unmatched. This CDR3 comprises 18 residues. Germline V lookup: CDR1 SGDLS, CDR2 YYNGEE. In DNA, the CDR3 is TGTGCCAGCAGCGTAGATACGGGTAGCGGGGGGTACCAAGAGACCCAGTACTTC. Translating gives CASSVDTGSGGYQETQYF.

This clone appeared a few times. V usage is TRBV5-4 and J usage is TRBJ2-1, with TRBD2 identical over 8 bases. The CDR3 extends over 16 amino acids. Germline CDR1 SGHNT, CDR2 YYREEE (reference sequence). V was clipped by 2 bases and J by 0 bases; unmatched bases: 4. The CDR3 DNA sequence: TGTGCCAGCAGCTTAGCGGGGGCGAGCTCCTACAATGAGCAGTTCTTC. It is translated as CASSLAGASSYNEQFF.

The CDR3 bases are TGCGCCAGCAGTGCTAGCGGGGGGCCGTACAATGAGCAGTTCTTC. It encodes CASSASGGPYNEQFF. The chain is built from TRBV10-1 and TRBJ2-1, with 11 bases identical to TRBD2. Germline V lookup: CDR1 WNHNN, CDR2 SYGVQD (reference sequence). The junction had 3 bases not matched to a gene; V was cut back by 4 bases and J by 4 bases. The CDR3 is 15 amino acids.

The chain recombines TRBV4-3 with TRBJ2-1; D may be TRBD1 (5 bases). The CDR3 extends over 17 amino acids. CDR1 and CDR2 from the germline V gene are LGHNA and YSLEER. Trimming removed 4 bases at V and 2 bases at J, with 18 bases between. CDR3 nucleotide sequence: TGCGCCAGCAGCCGACAAAGTAGGGGTACCGCCTACAATGAGCAGTTCTTC. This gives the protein CASSRQSRGTAYNEQFF.

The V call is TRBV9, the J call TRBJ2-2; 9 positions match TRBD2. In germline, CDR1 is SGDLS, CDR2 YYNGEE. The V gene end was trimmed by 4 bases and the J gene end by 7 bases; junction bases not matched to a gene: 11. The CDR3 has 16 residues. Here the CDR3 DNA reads TGTGCCAGCAGCTTGGGACTAGCAGTCCTCGGCGGGGAGCTGTTTTTT. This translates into CASSLGLAVLGGELFF.

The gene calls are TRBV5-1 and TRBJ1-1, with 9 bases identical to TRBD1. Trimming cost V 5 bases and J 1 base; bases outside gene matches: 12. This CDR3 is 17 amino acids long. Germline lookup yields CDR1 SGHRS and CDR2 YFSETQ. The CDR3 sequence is CASRMTGTGRENTEAFF. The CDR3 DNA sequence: TGCGCCAGCAGGATGACCGGGACAGGGAGGGAGAACACTGAAGCTTTCTTT.

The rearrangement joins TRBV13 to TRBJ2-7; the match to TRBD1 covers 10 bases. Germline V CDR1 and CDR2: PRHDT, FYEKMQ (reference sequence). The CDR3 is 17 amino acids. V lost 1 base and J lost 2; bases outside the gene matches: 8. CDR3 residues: CASSLALGQGGTYEQYF. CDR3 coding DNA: TGTGCCAGCAGCTTAGCGCTTGGACAGGGGGGGACCTACGAGCAGTACTTC.

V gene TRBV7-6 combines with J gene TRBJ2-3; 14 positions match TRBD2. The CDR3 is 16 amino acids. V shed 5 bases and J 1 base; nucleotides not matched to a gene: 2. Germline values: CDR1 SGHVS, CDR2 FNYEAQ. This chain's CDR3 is CASSPGLAGGTDTQYF. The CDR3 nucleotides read TGTGCCAGCAGCCCGGGACTAGCGGGGGGCACAGATACGCAGTATTTT.

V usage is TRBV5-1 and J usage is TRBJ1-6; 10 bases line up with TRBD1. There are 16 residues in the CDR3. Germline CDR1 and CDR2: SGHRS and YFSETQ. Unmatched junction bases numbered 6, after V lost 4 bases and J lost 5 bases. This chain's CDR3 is CASSPWTGGNNSPLHF. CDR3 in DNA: TGCGCCAGCAGCCCTTGGACAGGGGGAAATAATTCACCCCTCCACTTT. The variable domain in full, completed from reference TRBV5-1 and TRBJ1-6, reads KAGVTQTPRYLIKTRGQQVTLSCSPISGHRSVSWYQQTPGQGLQFLFEYFSETQRNKGNFPGRFSGRQFSNSRSEMNVSTLELGDSALYLCASSPWTGGNNSPLHFGNGTRLTVT.

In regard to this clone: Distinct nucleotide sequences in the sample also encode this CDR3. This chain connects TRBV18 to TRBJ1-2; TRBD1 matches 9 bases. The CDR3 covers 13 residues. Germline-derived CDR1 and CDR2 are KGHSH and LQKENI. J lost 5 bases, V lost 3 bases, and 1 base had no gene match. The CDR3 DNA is TGTGCCAGCTCACCGGACAGGGGATATGGCTACACCTTC. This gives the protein CASSPDRGYGYTF.

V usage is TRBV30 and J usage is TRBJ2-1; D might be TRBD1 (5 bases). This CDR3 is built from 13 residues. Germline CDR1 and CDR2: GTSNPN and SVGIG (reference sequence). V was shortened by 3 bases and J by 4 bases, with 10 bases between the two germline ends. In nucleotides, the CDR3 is TGTGCCTGGAGCACGGACATTTACAATGAGCAGTTCTTC. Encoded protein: CAWSTDIYNEQFF.

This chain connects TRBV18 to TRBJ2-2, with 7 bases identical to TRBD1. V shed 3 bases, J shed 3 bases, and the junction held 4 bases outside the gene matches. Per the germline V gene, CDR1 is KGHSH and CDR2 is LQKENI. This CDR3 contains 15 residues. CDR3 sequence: CASSPKTGDTGELFF. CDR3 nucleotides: TGTGCCAGCTCACCGAAAACAGGGGACACCGGGGAGCTGTTTTTT.

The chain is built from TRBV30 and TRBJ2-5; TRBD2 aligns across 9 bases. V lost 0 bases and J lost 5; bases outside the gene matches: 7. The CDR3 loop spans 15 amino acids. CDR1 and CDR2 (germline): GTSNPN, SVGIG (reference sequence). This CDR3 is CAWSVWRGGGETQYF. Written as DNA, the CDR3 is TGTGCCTGGAGTGTATGGCGGGGGGGCGGCGAGACCCAGTACTTC.

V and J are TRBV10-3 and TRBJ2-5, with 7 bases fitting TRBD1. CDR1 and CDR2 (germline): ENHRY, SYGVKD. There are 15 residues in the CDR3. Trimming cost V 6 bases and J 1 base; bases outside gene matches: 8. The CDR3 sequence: CAIRPGQVPQETQYF. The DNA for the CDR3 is TGTGCCATCAGACCCGGACAGGTTCCCCAAGAGACCCAGTACTTC.

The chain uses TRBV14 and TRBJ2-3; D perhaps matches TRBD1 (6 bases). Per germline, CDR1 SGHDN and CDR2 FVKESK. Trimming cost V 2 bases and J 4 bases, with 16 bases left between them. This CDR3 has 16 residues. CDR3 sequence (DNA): TGTGCCAGCAGCCAACCGTTGAATGGGGGCTCAGATACGCAGTATTTT. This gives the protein CASSQPLNGGSDTQYF. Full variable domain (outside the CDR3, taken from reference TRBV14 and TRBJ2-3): EAGVTQFPSHSVIEKGQTVTLRCDPISGHDNLYWYRRVMGKEIKFLLHFVKESKQDESGMPNNRFLAERTGGTYSTLKVQPAELEDSGVYFCASSQPLNGGSDTQYFGPGTRLTVL.

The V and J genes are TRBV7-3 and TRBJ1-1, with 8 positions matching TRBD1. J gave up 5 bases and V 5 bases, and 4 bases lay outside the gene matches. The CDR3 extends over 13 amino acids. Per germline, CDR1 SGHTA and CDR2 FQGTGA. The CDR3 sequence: CASSDRGGTEAFF. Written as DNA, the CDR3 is TGTGCCAGCAGCGACAGGGGAGGAACTGAAGCTTTCTTT.

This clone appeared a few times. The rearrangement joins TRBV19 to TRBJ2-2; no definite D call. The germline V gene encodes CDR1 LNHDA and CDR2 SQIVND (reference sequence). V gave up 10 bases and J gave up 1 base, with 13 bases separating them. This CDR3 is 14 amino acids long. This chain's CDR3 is CATLYDMNTGELFF. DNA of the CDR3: TGTGCCACTCTCTACGACATGAACACCGGGGAGCTGTTTTTT.

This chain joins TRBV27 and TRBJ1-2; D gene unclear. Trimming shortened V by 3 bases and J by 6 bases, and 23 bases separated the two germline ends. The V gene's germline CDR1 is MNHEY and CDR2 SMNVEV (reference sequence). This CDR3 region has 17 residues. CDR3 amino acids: CASSFYPRFSAPDGYTF. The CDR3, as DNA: TGTGCCAGCAGTTTTTACCCCCGATTTTCTGCGCCCGATGGCTACACCTTC.

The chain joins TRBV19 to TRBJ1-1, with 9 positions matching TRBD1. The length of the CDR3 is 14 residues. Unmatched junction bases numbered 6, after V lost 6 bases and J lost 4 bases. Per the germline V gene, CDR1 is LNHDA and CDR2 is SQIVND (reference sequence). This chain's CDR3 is CASSLTGGPTEAFF. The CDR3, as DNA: TGTGCCAGTAGCCTGACAGGGGGTCCCACTGAAGCTTTCTTT.

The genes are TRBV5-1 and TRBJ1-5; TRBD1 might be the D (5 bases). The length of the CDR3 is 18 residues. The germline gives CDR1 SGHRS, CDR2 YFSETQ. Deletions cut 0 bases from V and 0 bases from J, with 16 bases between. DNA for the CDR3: TGCGCCAGCAGCTTGGGGGATCCAGGGACTTATAGCAATCAGCCCCAGCATTTT. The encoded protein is CASSLGDPGTYSNQPQHF.

CDR3 in DNA: TGTGCCAGCGGGGGTAGCGGAGGCTCCTACGAGCAGTACTTC. This encodes CASGGSGGSYEQYF. This chain uses TRBV27 with TRBJ2-7, with TRBD2 as a possible D gene (6 bases). The CDR3 runs 14 residues. Trimming took off 8 bases at V and 0 bases at J, with 14 bases between the two ends. The germline V gene has CDR1 MNHEY and CDR2 SMNVEV (reference sequence).

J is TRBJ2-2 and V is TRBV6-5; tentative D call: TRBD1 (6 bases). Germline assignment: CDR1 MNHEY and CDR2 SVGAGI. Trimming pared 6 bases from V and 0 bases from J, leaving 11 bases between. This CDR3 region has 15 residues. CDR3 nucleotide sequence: TGTGCCAGCAGATGGACAGTTGCGAACACCGGGGAGCTGTTTTTT. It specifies CASRWTVANTGELFF.

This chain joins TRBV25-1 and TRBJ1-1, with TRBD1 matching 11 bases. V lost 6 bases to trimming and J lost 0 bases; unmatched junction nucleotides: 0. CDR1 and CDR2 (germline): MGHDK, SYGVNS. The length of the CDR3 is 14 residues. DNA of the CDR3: TGTGCCAGCAGGGGACAGGGGGTGAACACTGAAGCTTTCTTT. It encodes CASRGQGVNTEAFF.

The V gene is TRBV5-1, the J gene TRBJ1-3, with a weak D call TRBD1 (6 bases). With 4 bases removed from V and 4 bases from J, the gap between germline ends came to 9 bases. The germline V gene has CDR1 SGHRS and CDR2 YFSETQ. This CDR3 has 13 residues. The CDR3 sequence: CASSPGDGNTIYF. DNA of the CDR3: TGCGCCAGCAGCCCAGGGGACGGAAACACCATATATTTT.